The 15 T cell receptor beta chains below were found in one sample sequenced in a study of shared clonotypes between healthy human individuals. Generated by immunoSEQ multiplex PCR, the TCRdb table keeps only in-frame clones and is missing some. There are roughly 2 million clones in the sample; 95% occur only once, and 0.1% to 0.15% lies in the top ten. The sample comprised naive CD4+ T cells sorted from blood. Subset: CD45RA+ positively selected. These receptor sequences come from a man aged 18 to 35 in good health.

This clone showed up just once. The chain is built from TRBV6-5 and TRBJ2-7; tentative D call: TRBD1 (6 bases). Trimming took 6 bases from V and 3 from J, leaving 18 bases between them. Germline V gives CDR1 MNHEY, CDR2 SVGAGI. The CDR3 is 15 residues long. The CDR3 DNA reads as TGTGCCAGCAGCCCTACAGGGTCACGGTTCTACGAGCAGTACTTC. Protein sequence: CASSPTGSRFYEQYF.

The chain is built from TRBV19 and TRBJ2-7; the D gene is possibly TRBD1 (5 bases). CDR1 LNHDA and CDR2 SQIVND come from the germline V gene (reference sequence). Trimming took off 5 bases at V and 0 bases at J, with 8 bases between the two ends. This CDR3 region has 13 residues. The DNA for the CDR3 is TGTGCCAGTAGTCGACAGAGCTCCTACGAGCAGTACTTC. This translates into CASSRQSSYEQYF.

This clone was seen only a few times. Other nucleotide sequences from this sample produce the same CDR3. The V call is TRBV6-1, the J call TRBJ2-5; D gene unclear. CDR1 and CDR2 from the germline V gene are MNHNS and SASEGT. CDR3 length: 10 residues. Trimming cost V 1 base and J 6 bases, with 0 bases left between them. CDR3 amino acids: CASSEETQYF. DNA of the CDR3: TGTGCCAGCAGTGAAGAGACCCAGTACTTC.

This chain links TRBV30 with TRBJ2-7; D uncertain. Germline V gives CDR1 GTSNPN, CDR2 SVGIG (reference sequence). The germline V and J ends were trimmed by 0 bases and 5 bases, with 5 bases remaining between them. The CDR3 sequence is 11 residues long. CDR3 in DNA: TGTGCCTGGAGTGTCTTAAACGAGCAGTACTTC. This sequence encodes CAWSVLNEQYF.

The genes are TRBV5-4 and TRBJ2-1; no clear D gene. This CDR3 has 17 amino acids. Trimming pared 2 bases from V and 2 bases from J, leaving 17 bases between. Per the germline V gene, CDR1 is SGHNT and CDR2 is YYREEE (reference sequence). CDR3 loop: CASSLYSVTGPYNEQFF. The CDR3 DNA sequence: TGTGCCAGCAGCTTATATTCGGTAACTGGGCCCTACAATGAGCAGTTCTTC.

This clone was counted only a few times. The V call is TRBV18, the J call TRBJ1-3, with a weak D call TRBD1 (6 bases). V was cut by 10 bases and J by 4 bases, with 17 bases left in between. This CDR3 has 14 residues. In germline, CDR1 is KGHSH, CDR2 LQKENI. The CDR3 sequence: CATRRGSSGNTIYF. The CDR3 DNA follows: TGTGCCACCCGGAGGGGGTCTTCGGGAAACACCATATATTTT.

This rearrangement joins TRBV10-3 to TRBJ2-7; either TRBD1 or TRBD2 may supply D (5 bases each). CDR1 is ENHRY, CDR2 SYGVKD, per germline. The CDR3 covers 12 residues. V lost 7 bases to trimming and J lost 0 bases, with 7 bases between them. CDR3 loop: CAIMGDSYEQYF. The CDR3 DNA sequence: TGTGCCATCATGGGGGACTCCTACGAGCAGTACTTC.

V and J are TRBV5-4 and TRBJ2-3, with 8 bases fitting TRBD1. The CDR3 totals 18 residues. CDR1 SGHNT and CDR2 YYREEE come from the germline V gene (reference sequence). The J segment lost 0 bases and the V segment lost 4 bases, leaving 13 bases of the junction unmatched. Here the CDR3 DNA reads TGTGCCAGCAGCCCCGGCGGACTACAGGGGGTAAGCACAGATACGCAGTATTTT. Translated: CASSPGGLQGVSTDTQYF.

The gene calls are TRBV7-8 and TRBJ1-2; D uncertain. The CDR3 length is 14 residues. The germline V and J ends were trimmed by 2 bases and 10 bases, with 17 bases remaining between them. CDR1 is SGHVS and CDR2 is FQNEAQ in the germline V gene. As DNA, the CDR3 is TGTGCCAGCAGCTTACCGCCAACTGGGATCGACTACACCTTC. Its translation: CASSLPPTGIDYTF.

The chain has TRBV30 and TRBJ1-6, with 10 bases matching TRBD1. V lost 3 bases, J lost 7 bases, and 3 bases stayed unmatched. The germline CDR1 and CDR2 sequences are GTSNPN and SVGIG (reference sequence). CDR3 length equals 14 residues. The CDR3 region has the DNA TGTGCCTGGAGGGGGACAGGGGTGAATTCACCCCTCCACTTT. This sequence encodes CAWRGTGVNSPLHF.

In the case of this clone: This same CDR3 is encoded by further DNA sequences in the sample. This chain connects TRBV5-1 to TRBJ2-2; tentatively, D is TRBD1 (7 bases). The CDR3 has 15 amino acids. Germline V gene sequence: CDR1 SGHRS, CDR2 YFSETQ. V was pared by 5 bases and J by 2 bases, with 13 bases between. CDR3 loop: CASRGGTANTGELFF. The CDR3 DNA follows: TGCGCCAGCAGAGGAGGGACAGCCAACACCGGGGAGCTGTTTTTT.

V is TRBV7-2 and J is TRBJ2-7; 7 bases agree with TRBD1. With 5 bases clipped from V and 2 bases from J, the junction kept 6 bases outside the gene matches. The CDR3 runs to 14 residues. Germline values: CDR1 SGHTA, CDR2 FQGNSA. CDR3 in amino acids: CASSILQGPYEQYF. The CDR3 nucleotides read TGTGCCAGCAGCATTCTACAGGGGCCCTACGAGCAGTACTTC.

The gene calls are TRBV4-2 and TRBJ1-2; D might be TRBD1 (6 bases). Trimming removed 1 base at V and 6 bases at J, with 15 bases between. The CDR3 is 15 amino acids. The germline V gene has CDR1 LGHNA and CDR2 YNFKEQ. This CDR3 reads CASSQGLGGLHGYTF. Written as DNA, the CDR3 is TGTGCCAGCAGCCAAGGATTAGGGGGTCTTCATGGCTACACCTTC.

V gene TRBV13 combines with J gene TRBJ2-7, with 7 nucleotides matching TRBD1. Trimming cost V 3 bases and J 0 bases; bases outside gene matches: 5. This CDR3 is 15 amino acids long. CDR1 is PRHDT, CDR2 FYEKMQ, per germline (reference sequence). The CDR3 sequence is CASSFTGVSSYEQYF. The CDR3 DNA sequence: TGTGCCAGCAGCTTCACAGGGGTCAGCTCCTACGAGCAGTACTTC.

V and J are TRBV10-2 and TRBJ1-5, with D possibly being TRBD1 (5 bases). V was cut by 8 bases and J by 2 bases, with 22 bases left in between. The CDR3 spans 17 residues. Germline V CDR1 and CDR2: WSHSY, SAAADI. CDR3: CASSEREGWYGNQPQHF. Here the CDR3 DNA reads TGCGCCAGCTCAGAGAGGGAGGGGTGGTACGGCAATCAGCCCCAGCATTTT.